Following are 27 T cell receptor beta chains from one sample sequenced in a study of cytomegalovirus exposure and HLA in healthy donors. It was with 60 Vbeta and 13 Jbeta primers that the PCR ran. Here immunoSEQ multiplex PCR was the method, and the copy in TCRdb shows in-frame clones only, minus some. The sample includes approximately 140,000 clones, roughly 75% of them seen just once. The sequenced sample consisted of PBMCs. The receptor source for this set is a man in his forties or fifties in good health and CMV-seronegative.

CDR3 sequence (DNA): TGTGCCAGCTCACAGACAGGGGGCAACTATGGCTACACCTTC. Residues: CASSQTGGNYGYTF. This chain connects TRBV18 to TRBJ1-2, with 10 bases fitting TRBD1. The ends lost 4 bases at V and 2 bases at J; junction bases unmatched: 1. The germline CDR1 and CDR2 sequences are KGHSH and LQKENI. This CDR3 is built from 14 residues. The whole variable domain, filled in from reference TRBV18 and TRBJ1-2, reads NAGVMQNPRHLVRRRGQEARLRCSPMKGHSHVYWYRQLPEEGLKFMVYLQKENIIDESGMPKERFSAEFPKEGPSILRIQQVVRGDSAAYFCASSQTGGNYGYTFGSGTRLTVV.

DNA of the CDR3: TGCGCCAGCAGCAGGGACAGCTTAACTAATGAAAAACTGTTTTTT. It translates to CASSRDSLTNEKLFF. The rearrangement joins TRBV5-1 to TRBJ1-4, with 7 bases aligning to TRBD1. This CDR3 comprises 15 residues. Per the germline V gene, CDR1 is SGHRS and CDR2 is YFSETQ. The junction had 4 bases not matched to a gene; V was cut back by 4 bases and J by 1 base. Using reference TRBV5-1 and TRBJ1-4 for the parts outside the CDR3, the full variable domain is KAGVTQTPRYLIKTRGQQVTLSCSPISGHRSVSWYQQTPGQGLQFLFEYFSETQRNKGNFPGRFSGRQFSNSRSEMNVSTLELGDSALYLCASSRDSLTNEKLFFGSGTQLSVL.

The genes are TRBV6-4 and TRBJ2-3; weak D call: TRBD1 (5 bases). Germline CDR1 MRHNA, CDR2 SNTAGT. The CDR3 has 14 residues. Trimming took 3 bases from V and 0 from J, leaving 7 bases between them. This chain's CDR3 is CASSEQGSTDTQYF. In nucleotides, the CDR3 is TGTGCCAGCAGTGAGCAGGGAAGCACAGATACGCAGTATTTT.

This rearrangement joins TRBV5-1 to TRBJ1-1; the D is unclear. V shed 0 bases and J shed 1 base, with 7 bases lying between them. This CDR3 is 14 amino acids long. Germline CDR1 is SGHRS and CDR2 is YFSETQ. CDR3 sequence (DNA): TGCGCCAGCAGCTTGGGGCACACGAACACTGAAGCTTTCTTT. Its translation: CASSLGHTNTEAFF.

This clone was observed a handful of times. The chain carries TRBV10-3 and TRBJ2-7; D might be TRBD1 (6 bases). V lost 4 bases, J lost 5 bases, and 9 bases lay in between. Germline V lookup: CDR1 ENHRY, CDR2 SYGVKD. CDR3 length: 12 residues. The CDR3 reads CAISAGAHEQYF. CDR3 sequence (DNA): TGTGCCATCAGTGCAGGGGCCCACGAGCAGTACTTC.

The chain has TRBV18 and TRBJ1-5; D is unresolved. In germline, CDR1 is KGHSH, CDR2 LQKENI. The CDR3 runs to 14 residues. The V and J ends lost 2 bases and 5 bases respectively, with 10 bases between them. CDR3 sequence (DNA): TGTGCCAGCTCACCAGCGGGTCAGGATCAGCCCCAGCATTTT. This translates into CASSPAGQDQPQHF.

The chain uses TRBV28 and TRBJ2-5; 9 bases are shared with TRBD1. Germline V gene lookup returns CDR1 MDHEN and CDR2 SYDVKM. CDR3 size: 16 residues. V lost 4 bases and J lost 5; bases outside the gene matches: 11. CDR3 in amino acids: CASSSSDRGWRETQYF. As DNA, the CDR3 is TGTGCCAGCAGTTCCTCGGACAGGGGTTGGAGGGAGACCCAGTACTTC.

The gene calls are TRBV5-4 and TRBJ2-3; D possibly corresponds to TRBD2 (6 bases). The CDR3 runs 16 residues. Trimming stripped 4 bases from V and 4 bases from J, with 19 bases between. Germline CDR1 is SGHNT and CDR2 is YYREEE (reference sequence). CDR3 coding DNA: TGTGCCAGCAGCGCCGCCCTGTTTAGGGAGGCAGATACGCAGTATTTT. Amino acids: CASSAALFREADTQYF.

This clone was counted a single time. The chain carries TRBV5-1 and TRBJ2-1; no reliable D call. CDR1 and CDR2 (germline): SGHRS, YFSETQ. The CDR3 has 14 amino acids. Trimming removed 0 bases at V and 3 bases at J, with 7 bases between. The CDR3 loop is CASSLAQNYNEQFF. The DNA for the CDR3 is TGCGCCAGCAGCTTGGCTCAGAACTACAATGAGCAGTTCTTC.

V is TRBV21-1 and J is TRBJ2-7; the table's D call of TRBD1 was not tested on the DNA. TRBV21-1 corresponds to a pseudogene. This CDR3 spans 17 amino acids. The CDR3 protein is CASSVTNRDRPTYEQYF. The CDR3 DNA reads TGTGCCAGCAGCGTAACAAACCGGGACAGACCAACCTACGAGCAGTACTTC.

DNA of the CDR3: TGTGCCAGCAGCCCCCCGCGGGGCGAGCAGTACTTC. As protein: CASSPPRGEQYF. The chain couples TRBV6-5 to TRBJ2-7, with D possibly matching TRBD2 (6 bases). The CDR3 runs 12 residues. V gave up 6 bases and J gave up 6 bases, with 12 bases separating them. The germline V gene has CDR1 MNHEY and CDR2 SVGAGI.

V gene TRBV9 combines with J gene TRBJ2-5; D is perhaps TRBD2 (7 bases). The CDR3 is 16 residues long. Per the germline V gene, CDR1 is SGDLS and CDR2 is YYNGEE. V lost 3 bases, J lost 4 bases, and 19 bases lay in between. The CDR3 region is CASSAGGGGGLETQYF. The DNA of the CDR3 is TGTGCCAGCAGCGCTGGGGGGGGAGGGGGACTAGAGACCCAGTACTTC.

This clone was found a few times. The V call is TRBV18, the J call TRBJ1-1; D perhaps matches TRBD1 (6 bases). The V end was cut by 2 bases, the J end by 0 bases, with 13 bases between. Germline CDR1 KGHSH, CDR2 LQKENI. The CDR3 contains 16 residues. This chain's CDR3 is CASSPSQGRMNTEAFF. The CDR3 nucleotides read TGTGCCAGCTCACCATCTCAGGGGCGGATGAACACTGAAGCTTTCTTT.

This clone appeared a single time. This chain links TRBV7-2 with TRBJ1-2, with D possibly being TRBD1 (6 bases). V was cut by 5 bases and J by 6 bases, with 16 bases left in between. CDR1 and CDR2 from the germline V gene are SGHTA and FQGNSA. The CDR3 totals 14 residues. CDR3 nucleotide sequence: TGTGCCAGCAGCCCCCAACCCAGGGGCAATGGCTACACCTTC. Translated: CASSPQPRGNGYTF.

V and J are TRBV7-3 and TRBJ2-3; a possible D gene is TRBD2 (6 bases). Germline V gene lookup returns CDR1 SGHTA and CDR2 FQGTGA. Between the trimmed V and J ends, which lost 0 bases and 9 bases, there was a span of 13 bases. The CDR3 has 14 residues. CDR3 coding DNA: TGTGCCAGCAGCTTAACCTCCATTGCGGGAACGCAGTATTTT. This sequence encodes CASSLTSIAGTQYF.

The CDR3 DNA reads TGCGCCAGCAGCCAAAGGCTAGCGGGGGGGGGTGCCACAGATACGCAGTATTTT. Translating gives CASSQRLAGGGATDTQYF. The chain recombines TRBV4-1 with TRBJ2-3; 12 bases are shared with TRBD2. Germline loops: CDR1 MGHRA, CDR2 YSYEKL. Trimming removed 2 bases from V and 2 bases from J; junction bases left unmatched: 8. The CDR3 has 18 residues.

This chain joins TRBV5-1 and TRBJ2-6, with D hard to call. This CDR3 contains 14 residues. Germline V lookup: CDR1 SGHRS, CDR2 YFSETQ. V shed 8 bases and J shed 2 bases, with 11 bases lying between them. DNA of the CDR3: TGCGCCAGTACAGAGTTTGCTGGGGCCAACGTCCTGACTTTC. Protein sequence: CASTEFAGANVLTF. Drawing the rest from reference TRBV5-1 and TRBJ2-6, the complete variable domain is KAGVTQTPRYLIKTRGQQVTLSCSPISGHRSVSWYQQTPGQGLQFLFEYFSETQRNKGNFPGRFSGRQFSNSRSEMNVSTLELGDSALYLCASTEFAGANVLTFGAGSRLTVL.

V gene TRBV25-1 combines with J gene TRBJ2-1; D remains unclear. With 3 bases removed from V and 3 bases from J, the gap between germline ends came to 15 bases. This CDR3 is built from 16 residues. Germline CDR1 reads MGHDK; CDR2 reads SYGVNS. The CDR3 DNA reads as TGTGCCAGCAGTGACCTAGAGCCACCCAACTACAATGAGCAGTTCTTC. Its translation is CASSDLEPPNYNEQFF.

The V and J genes are TRBV4-1 and TRBJ2-7; D gene uncertain. With 4 bases removed from V and 4 bases from J, the gap between germline ends came to 17 bases. Germline V gene sequence: CDR1 MGHRA, CDR2 YSYEKL. This CDR3 spans 15 amino acids. The CDR3 sequence is CASSRQQQTSYEQYF. The CDR3 DNA sequence: TGCGCCAGCAGCCGGCAACAGCAGACGAGTTACGAGCAGTACTTC.

V usage is TRBV5-1 and J usage is TRBJ2-3; 8 positions match TRBD1. Per the germline V gene, CDR1 is SGHRS and CDR2 is YFSETQ. The CDR3 has 15 amino acids. The trim removed 3 bases at V and 3 bases at J, leaving 6 bases unmatched. CDR3 in amino acids: CASSWKRQGTDTQYF. CDR3 bases: TGCGCCAGCAGCTGGAAACGACAGGGGACAGATACGCAGTATTTT. Full variable domain (rest looked up from reference TRBV5-1 and TRBJ2-3): KAGVTQTPRYLIKTRGQQVTLSCSPISGHRSVSWYQQTPGQGLQFLFEYFSETQRNKGNFPGRFSGRQFSNSRSEMNVSTLELGDSALYLCASSWKRQGTDTQYFGPGTRLTVL.

V usage is TRBV29-1 and J usage is TRBJ2-7; 11 nucleotides agree with TRBD1. Trimming took 0 bases from V and 3 from J; bases not matched to a gene: 7. The germline V gene encodes CDR1 SQVTM and CDR2 ANQGSEA. This CDR3 region has 16 residues. The DNA for the CDR3 is TGCAGCGTTGAAGATCTTGCCGGGACAGGGGGCTACGAGCAGTACTTC. It encodes CSVEDLAGTGGYEQYF.

The genes are TRBV7-2 and TRBJ1-2, with 7 bases that match TRBD1. J gave up 5 bases and V 5 bases, and 11 bases lay outside the gene matches. Germline V CDR1 and CDR2: SGHTA, FQGNSA. CDR3 size: 15 residues. The CDR3, as DNA: TGTGCCAGCAGCGCCCAGGGGGAAGGTCTTTATGGCTACACCTTC. Its protein is CASSAQGEGLYGYTF.

V and J are TRBV18 and TRBJ1-4, with TRBD1 matching over 9 bases. Germline loops: CDR1 KGHSH, CDR2 LQKENI. Unmatched junction bases numbered 6, after V lost 3 bases and J lost 10 bases. This CDR3 spans 14 amino acids. In DNA, the CDR3 is TGTGCCAGCTCACCGGGACAGGGAGAAGGAAAACTGTTTTTT. Amino acids: CASSPGQGEGKLFF.

The chain's CDR3 is CASSPLGVFGYTF. CDR3 DNA: TGTGCCAGCAGCCCCTTAGGGGTGTTCGGCTACACCTTC. This chain joins TRBV9 and TRBJ1-2, with D possibly being TRBD1 (5 bases). CDR1 is SGDLS, CDR2 YYNGEE, per germline. Trimming stripped 4 bases from V and 8 bases from J, with 15 bases between. The CDR3 consists of 13 residues.

The table lists this clone with a count of one. The gene calls are TRBV9 and TRBJ1-3; possibly TRBD1 for D (6 bases). The CDR3 is 13 residues long. With 4 bases removed from V and 7 bases from J, the gap between germline ends came to 12 bases. CDR1 and CDR2 from the germline V gene are SGDLS and YYNGEE. DNA for the CDR3: TGTGCCAGCAGCTCAACCACAGGGAACACCATATATTTT. Encoded protein: CASSSTTGNTIYF.

This CDR3 reads CASSFSEYTEAFF. In nucleotides, the CDR3 is TGTGCCAGCAGCTTTTCGGAGTACACTGAAGCTTTCTTT. The V and J genes are TRBV7-9 and TRBJ1-1; D remains unclear. The CDR3 runs 13 residues. CDR1 SEHNR and CDR2 FQNEAQ come from the germline V gene (reference sequence). Trimming took off 3 bases at V and 3 bases at J, with 8 bases between the two ends.

The chain joins TRBV7-2 to TRBJ2-7; D is perhaps TRBD1 (6 bases). The germline V and J ends were trimmed by 3 bases and 6 bases, with 12 bases remaining between them. The CDR3 loop spans 13 amino acids. CDR1 is SGHTA and CDR2 is FQGNSA in the germline V gene. For the CDR3, the DNA is TGTGCCAGCAGCTTTCAGGGGCAGGGCGAGCAGTACTTC. This sequence encodes CASSFQGQGEQYF. The entire variable domain, with the rest obtained from reference TRBV7-2 and TRBJ2-7, is as follows: GAGVSQSPSNKVTEKGKDVELRCDPISGHTALYWYRQSLGQGLEFLIYFQGNSAPDKSGLPSDRFSAERTGGSVSTLTIQRTQQEDSAVYLCASSFQGQGEQYFGPGTRLTVT.